The T cell receptor beta chain under discussion was sequenced for a study of OX40 agonist ivuxolimab in advanced cancers. Describing the broader study: Ivuxolimab, which targeted the costimulatory receptor OX40 (CD134), was an agonistic, fully human IgG2 monoclonal antibody. Intravenous ivuxolimab was administered to patients every 2 weeks at six dose levels: 0.01, 0.1, 0.3, 1.5, 3 and 10 mg/kg. Of the approximately 50 dose-escalation patients, hepatocellular carcinoma was present in approximately 20, melanoma in approximately 15, renal cell carcinoma in 9 and head and neck cancer in 9. A male proportion of around 83% and a mean age of approximately 60 years, ranging from roughly 20 to 80, were recorded for the dose-escalation cohort. Patients were allowed to have had prior anti-PD-1, anti-PD-L1 or anti-CTLA-4 therapy, and roughly 40% of the dose-escalation patients had been treated with checkpoint inhibitors. Three dose-escalation patients achieved partial responses, one with hepatocellular carcinoma and two with cutaneous melanoma. Peripheral TCRbeta sequencing aimed to test whether ivuxolimab altered TCR sequence diversity and caused clonal T-cell expansion. The paper reports the monotherapy dose-escalation portion (N = 52 patients) of the phase I ivuxolimab trial. General study outcomes and caveats: In partial responders in the 0.1-3.0 mg/kg groups, normalized peripheral clonal expansion was found to be among the lowest, especially among CD8+ T cells. At doses of 0.1 to 3.0 mg/kg, clonal expansion of both CD4+ and CD8+ blood T cells was observed from baseline to week 6. After ivuxolimab, CD8+ T cells had more expanded clones than CD4+ T cells on average. The antigen specificity of the clonally expanded peripheral T cells was not determined. Low levels of normalized T-cell clonal expansion were also seen in some patients who did not respond.

To sequence the TCRbeta CDR3 region, genomic DNA was isolated from the sorted cells. The immunoSEQ Assay was used to sequence the TCRbeta CDR3 regions. This is the immuneACCESS table as TCRdb keeps it, with only in-frame sequences that have V and J called. A part of the clones is gone; compared with another copy, unresolved V genes explain less than half, and the rest is unexplained. This sample gives about 30,000 clones in total; 79% of them show up just once. Together, the top ten hold approximately 15% of the sample. The trial excluded patients who had a history of autoimmune disease or who were on systemic immunosuppression. Peripheral blood for TCR sequencing was collected from all dose cohorts at baseline, on cycle 4 day 1, and on cycle 7 day 1. Samples were obtained from an open-label, multicenter, first-in-human phase I dose-escalation trial of ivuxolimab. The trial enrolled adults with locally advanced or metastatic head and neck squamous cell, hepatocellular, melanoma or renal cell carcinoma. Before TCR sequencing, CD4+ T cells and CD8+ T cells were sorted from peripheral blood as separate populations.

Looking up the germline V gene (reference sequence) yields CDR1 LNHDA and CDR2 SQIVND. V is reduced by 2 bases and J by 2 bases, leaving a spacing of 5 bases between them. There are 13 amino acids in the CDR3, from cysteine to phenylalanine inclusive. Only the CDR3 part of the read is kept: 39 bases, read in frame from the first base. To note about this clone: It lacks a known antigen. No base-level quality is on record; no much larger clone is a single base apart.

This receptor was taken from an adult with an advanced solid tumor such as melanoma, head and neck, liver or kidney cancer. Sequenced here: CD4+ or CD8+ T cells sorted from blood, sampled in a trial of the OX40 agonist ivuxolimab. The sequence joins TRBV19 to TRBJ2-3, with the D segment identity uncertain. The nucleotide sequence is TGTGCCAGTAGTATAACCCCCACAGATACGCAGTATTTT. Protein translation: CASSITPTDTQYF.